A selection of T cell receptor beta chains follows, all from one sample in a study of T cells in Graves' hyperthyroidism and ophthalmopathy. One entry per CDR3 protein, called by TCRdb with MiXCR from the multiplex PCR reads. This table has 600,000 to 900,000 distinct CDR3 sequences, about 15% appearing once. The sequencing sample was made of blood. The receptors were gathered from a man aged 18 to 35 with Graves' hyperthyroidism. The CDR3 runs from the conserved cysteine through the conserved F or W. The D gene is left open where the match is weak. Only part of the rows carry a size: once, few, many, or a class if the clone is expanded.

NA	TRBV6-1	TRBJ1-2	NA	TGTGCCAGCAGTGATGAATATGGCTACACCTTC	CASSDEYGYTF
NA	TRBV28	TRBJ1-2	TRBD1	TGTGCCAGCAGCTCGATGGGACAGCTTGTTTTCTATGGCTACACCTTC	CASSSMGQLVFYGYTF
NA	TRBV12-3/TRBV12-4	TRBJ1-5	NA	TGTGTCAGCAGTCCACAGAGAATTAGCAATCAGCCCCAGCATTTT	CVSSPQRISNQPQHF
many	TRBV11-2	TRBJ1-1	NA	TGTGCCAGCAGCTTAGAGAGACTGGGGACTGAAGCTTTCTTT	CASSLERLGTEAFF
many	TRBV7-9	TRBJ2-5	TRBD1	TGTGCCAGCAGCGAAACAGGGGAGCAAGAGACCCAGTACTTC	CASSETGEQETQYF
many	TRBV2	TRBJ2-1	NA	TGTGCCAGCAGTGCTGAAGGGGCCACTGAGCAGTTCTTC	CASSAEGATEQFF
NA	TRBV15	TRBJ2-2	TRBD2	TGTGCCACCAGCAGAGAGCCTAGCGGGAGGGCCCTCACCGGGGAGCTGTTTTTT	CATSREPSGRALTGELFF
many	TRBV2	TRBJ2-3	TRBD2	TGTGCCAAGTGGGCTAGCGGAGATCCTAGCACAGATACGCAGTATTTT	CAKWASGDPSTDTQYF
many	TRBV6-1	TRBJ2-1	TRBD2	TGTGCCAGCAGTGATTGGGGGGGTAATGAGCAGTTCTTC	CASSDWGGNEQFF
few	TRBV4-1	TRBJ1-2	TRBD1	TGCGCCAGCAGCCAAGATAGGACAGGGGTTTATGGCTACACCTTC	CASSQDRTGVYGYTF
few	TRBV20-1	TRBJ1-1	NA	TGCAGTGCTAGTTTTGGGGTCACTGAAGCTTTCTTT	CSASFGVTEAFF
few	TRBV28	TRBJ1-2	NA	TGTGCCAGCAGTACAGGGTCGGGTTATGGCTACACCTTC	CASSTGSGYGYTF
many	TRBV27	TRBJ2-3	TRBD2	TGTGCCAGCAGGGACCGACTAGCGGGCACAGATACGCAGTATTTT	CASRDRLAGTDTQYF
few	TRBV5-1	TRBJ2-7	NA	TGCGCCAGCAGCTTGTCCCTGGGAAGAGGGAACGAGCAGTACTTC	CASSLSLGRGNEQYF
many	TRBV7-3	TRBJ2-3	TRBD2	TGTGCCAGCAGTTCCTCGGGACTAGCAAGTACGCAGTATTTT	CASSSSGLASTQYF
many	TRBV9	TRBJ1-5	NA	TGTGCCAGCAGCCCCGGGACTAATCAGCCCCAGCATTTT	CASSPGTNQPQHF
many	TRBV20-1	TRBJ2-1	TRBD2	TGCAGTGCTAGAGTGGCGGGAGTATTAAATGAGCAGTTCTTC	CSARVAGVLNEQFF
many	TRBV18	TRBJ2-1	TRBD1	TGTGCCAGCTCACCACTGGGCTTGGCAGGGGGCAATGAGCAGTTCTTC	CASSPLGLAGGNEQFF
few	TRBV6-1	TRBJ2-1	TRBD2	TGTGCCAGCAGGTTAGCGGGAACTGTAAATGAGCAGTTCTTC	CASRLAGTVNEQFF
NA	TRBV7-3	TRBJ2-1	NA	TGTGCCAGCAGCTCTGGACAAGTCCGAAATGAGCAGTTCTTC	CASSSGQVRNEQFF
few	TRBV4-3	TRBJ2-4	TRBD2	TGCGCCAGCAGCCAAGTTCTACTAGCGGGAGTTATTGGCAAAAACATTCAGTACTTC	CASSQVLLAGVIGKNIQYF
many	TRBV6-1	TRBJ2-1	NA	TGTGCCAGCAGTGAAGCGCTACCGCACTTGACCTACAATCGGGAGCAGTTCTTC	CASSEALPHLTYNREQFF
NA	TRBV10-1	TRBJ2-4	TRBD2	TGCGCCAGAGAGCGGGACCGGGGAGTTAGGGCCAAAAACATTCAGTACTTC	CARERDRGVRAKNIQYF
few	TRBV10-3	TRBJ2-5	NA	TGTGCCATCAGTGAGTCGGACGTGCAAGAGACCCAGTACTTC	CAISESDVQETQYF
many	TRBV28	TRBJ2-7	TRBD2	TGTGCCAGCAGTTTAACTAGCGGGAGCCAGGAGCAGTACTTC	CASSLTSGSQEQYF
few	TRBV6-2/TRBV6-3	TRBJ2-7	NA	TGTGCCAGCAGTTACGTGGGTAGCTCCTACGAGCAGTACTTC	CASSYVGSSYEQYF
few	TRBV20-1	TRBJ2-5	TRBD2	TGCAATGCTAGAGAGGAGCGCCTAGCGGGAGAGGAGACCCAGTACTTC	CNAREERLAGEETQYF
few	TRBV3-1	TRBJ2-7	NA	TGTGCCAGCAGCCAAGGGGCAACCACCTACGAGCAGTACTTC	CASSQGATTYEQYF
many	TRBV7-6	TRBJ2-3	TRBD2	TGTGCCAGCAGCTTACTAGCGGGACTTAGCACAGATACGCAGTATTTT	CASSLLAGLSTDTQYF
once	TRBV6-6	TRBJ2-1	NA	TGTGCCAGCAGTTACTCGGGGGGCTACTCCGTGGGAGAGCAGTTCTTC	CASSYSGGYSVGEQFF
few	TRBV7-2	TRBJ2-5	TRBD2	TGTGCCAGCAGCCCCCGGACTAGCGGGAGCCCCTCAGAGACCCAGTACTTC	CASSPRTSGSPSETQYF